Following are 17 T cell receptor beta chains from one sample sequenced in a study of blood T cell repertoires in COVID-19. Some clones are missing from TCRdb's copy, which holds only in-frame ones; the method was immunoSEQ multiplex PCR. The sample lists some 140,000 clones, about three quarters occurring once. The specimen sequenced was peripheral blood. Receptors were obtained from a man older than 75 with acute or convalescent COVID-19.

V is TRBV28 and J is TRBJ1-5; tentatively, D is TRBD1 (5 bases). The CDR3 totals 16 residues. The germline V and J ends were trimmed by 3 bases and 4 bases, with 16 bases remaining between them. Germline V CDR1 and CDR2: MDHEN, SYDVKM. The CDR3 DNA reads TGTGCCAGCAGTTTCCCCTCGGTGGGGGGGAATCAGCCCCAGCATTTT. Translating it yields CASSFPSVGGNQPQHF.

This clone was detected once. This sequence joins TRBV28 and TRBJ1-6, with D hard to call. Trimming stripped 7 bases from V and 7 bases from J, with 8 bases between. This CDR3 is 12 amino acids long. Germline V CDR1 and CDR2: MDHEN, SYDVKM. CDR3 nucleotide sequence: TGTGCCAGCACGGCGGGGAATTCACCCCTCCACTTT. Translating gives CASTAGNSPLHF. Combining the CDR3 with reference TRBV28 and TRBJ1-6 gives the whole variable domain DVKVTQSSRYLVKRTGEKVFLECVQDMDHENMFWYRQDPGLGLRLIYFSYDVKMKEKGDIPEGYSVSREKKERFSLILESASTNQTSMYLCASTAGNSPLHFGNGTRLTVT.

In its sample, this clone was seen a few times. The chain links TRBV19 to TRBJ2-1; 10 positions match TRBD2. Germline CDR1 LNHDA, CDR2 SQIVND (reference sequence). V gave up 4 bases and J gave up 0 bases; unmatched junction bases: 6. This CDR3 comprises 17 residues. The CDR3 region is CASSTLAGARSYNEQFF. The CDR3 region has the DNA TGTGCCAGTAGTACGCTAGCGGGGGCCCGCTCCTACAATGAGCAGTTCTTC.

This clone has a handful of counts. The CDR3 DNA reads as TGTGCCAGCAGCTATTCACAAACAGGGACGAGGGAAAAACTGTTTTTT. Protein sequence: CASSYSQTGTREKLFF. The rearrangement links TRBV7-9 to TRBJ1-4; D is perhaps TRBD1 (6 bases). The V end lost 4 bases, the J end lost 8 bases, and 20 bases lay between the germline ends. This CDR3 is 16 amino acids long. The germline V gene has CDR1 SEHNR and CDR2 FQNEAQ (reference sequence). The variable domain in full, completed from reference TRBV7-9 and TRBJ1-4, reads DTGVSQNPRHKITKRGQNVTFRCDPISEHNRLYWYRQTLGQGPEFLTYFQNEAQLEKSRLLSDRFSAERPKGSFSTLEIQRTEQGDSAMYLCASSYSQTGTREKLFFGSGTQLSVL.

The V and J genes are TRBV7-2 and TRBJ2-1; 10 bases match TRBD2. Germline assignment: CDR1 SGHTA and CDR2 FQGNSA. Unmatched junction bases numbered 6, after V lost 4 bases and J lost 9 bases. The CDR3 extends over 14 amino acids. DNA for the CDR3: TGTGCCAGCAGCTCGAGCGGGGGGGTAGGTGAGCAGTTCTTC. This sequence encodes CASSSSGGVGEQFF.

J is TRBJ2-7 and V is TRBV5-1; 7 nucleotides match TRBD2. Germline-derived CDR1 and CDR2 are SGHRS and YFSETQ. The V segment lost 4 bases and the J segment 2 bases; nucleotides outside the gene matches: 9. The CDR3 runs to 15 residues. The CDR3 region has the DNA TGCGCCAGCAGCACGGGCGGGGGTGCCACCTACGAGCAGTACTTC. Amino acid sequence: CASSTGGGATYEQYF.

This clone appeared a few times. The rearrangement links TRBV7-9 to TRBJ2-5, with a possible D match to TRBD1 (5 bases). The V gene's germline CDR1 is SEHNR and CDR2 FQNEAQ (reference sequence). V shed 4 bases and J shed 2 bases, with 14 bases lying between them. CDR3 length equals 15 residues. CDR3 DNA: TGTGCCAGCAGCTCGTACCCCAGGGTGCAAGAGACCCAGTACTTC. It is translated as CASSSYPRVQETQYF.

V is TRBV7-3 and J is TRBJ2-2; 8 positions agree with TRBD2. The germline V gene encodes CDR1 SGHTA and CDR2 FQGTGA. Trimming at V came to 5 bases and at J to 1 base, leaving 6 bases not matched to a gene. There are 16 residues in the CDR3. DNA for the CDR3: TGTGCCAGCAGCCGGCCGAGCGGGGGGAACACCGGGGAGCTGTTTTTT. Translation: CASSRPSGGNTGELFF.

The chain uses TRBV7-2 and TRBJ1-5; the D is unclear. CDR1 and CDR2 from the germline V gene are SGHTA and FQGNSA. Trimming removed 0 bases at V and 9 bases at J, with 18 bases between. The CDR3 sequence is 16 residues long. This chain's CDR3 is CASSLAPSGVLVPQHF. The CDR3 DNA sequence: TGTGCCAGCAGCTTAGCCCCGTCAGGCGTCTTGGTGCCCCAGCATTTT.

V usage is TRBV5-1 and J usage is TRBJ2-1; 9 bases match TRBD2. From germline, CDR1 is SGHRS and CDR2 YFSETQ. This CDR3 has 15 amino acids. The ends lost 2 bases at V and 5 bases at J; junction bases unmatched: 5. This chain's CDR3 is CASSLSGGSDNEQFF. CDR3 DNA sequence: TGCGCCAGCAGCTTAAGCGGGGGGAGCGACAATGAGCAGTTCTTC.

V and J are TRBV29-1 and TRBJ2-1; possible D gene TRBD2, 6 bases. V was trimmed by 3 bases and J by 7 bases, leaving 10 bases between them. Germline CDR1 is SQVTM and CDR2 is ANQGSEA. The CDR3 is 12 residues long. The CDR3 DNA reads TGCAGCGTTGAGAGGGCGGGAAATGAGCAGTTCTTC. It is translated as CSVERAGNEQFF.

CDR3 in amino acids: CASSTPWGLSTDTQYF. The DNA of the CDR3 is TGTGCCAGTAGTACCCCGTGGGGGCTCTCCACAGATACGCAGTATTTT. The chain has TRBV19 and TRBJ2-3, with D possibly matching TRBD1 (6 bases). V lost 4 bases and J 2 bases, leaving 16 bases between the germline ends. The CDR3 has 16 amino acids. The germline gives CDR1 LNHDA, CDR2 SQIVND (reference sequence).

V usage is TRBV5-1 and J usage is TRBJ1-6; 9 bases agree with TRBD1. Trimming removed 3 bases from V and 10 bases from J; junction bases left unmatched: 5. CDR1 SGHRS and CDR2 YFSETQ come from the germline V gene. The CDR3 contains 14 residues. CDR3 residues: CASSSTGGKSPLHF. The CDR3 coding sequence is TGCGCCAGCAGCTCTACAGGGGGCAAGTCACCCCTCCACTTT.

The chain joins TRBV28 to TRBJ2-1; 7 nucleotides line up with TRBD2. Per the germline V gene, CDR1 is MDHEN and CDR2 is SYDVKM. The CDR3 is made up of 15 amino acids. Trimming at V came to 3 bases and at J to 5 bases, leaving 7 bases not matched to a gene. The CDR3 region has the DNA TGTGCCAGCAGTTTCGTCGGGGGAGGGGACAATGAGCAGTTCTTC. Its protein is CASSFVGGGDNEQFF.

This rearrangement joins TRBV30 to TRBJ2-1, with 7 bases lining up with TRBD2. Trimming took 1 base from V and 12 from J; bases not matched to a gene: 15. From germline, CDR1 is GTSNPN and CDR2 SVGIG (reference sequence). This CDR3 is 15 amino acids long. CDR3 nucleotide sequence: TGTGCCTGGAGTGCCCCCCCCACTCGACCGGGGGGGCAGTTCTTC. It translates to CAWSAPPTRPGGQFF.

The J gene is TRBJ1-5, the V gene TRBV12-5; maybe TRBD1 (6 bases). V was cut by 6 bases and J by 5 bases, with 8 bases left in between. The CDR3 loop spans 12 amino acids. Germline assignment: CDR1 LGHNT and CDR2 FRNRAP. The CDR3 sequence: CASGQGDQPQHF. The CDR3 DNA reads as TGTGCTAGTGGACAGGGCGATCAGCCCCAGCATTTT.

This clone was found once. The chain employs TRBV5-1 and TRBJ2-1; 7 bases align to TRBD2. CDR1 and CDR2 (germline): SGHRS, YFSETQ. The junction had 6 bases not matched to a gene; V was cut back by 3 bases and J by 6 bases. This CDR3 has 14 residues. Here the CDR3 reads CASSSGEGVNEQFF. CDR3 DNA sequence: TGCGCCAGCAGCTCTGGGGAGGGTGTCAATGAGCAGTTCTTC.